The 30 T cell receptor beta chains reported below all come from one sample, sequenced in a study of T cells after somatic rescue of genetic block. This table comes from immunoSEQ multiplex PCR, and its TCRdb copy is limited to in-frame clones, with some not included. Of roughly 110,000 clones detected, 80% to 95% appear once; the ten largest clones hold 1.4% to 1.5%. Sample: peripheral blood mononuclear cells (PBMCs). These receptors came from a woman aged 18-29 years.

CDR3 protein: CASSVDSSGNGELFF. The CDR3 DNA sequence: TGTGCCAGCAGCGTAGATAGTTCGGGGAACGGGGAGCTGTTTTTT. V and J are TRBV9 and TRBJ2-2; D perhaps matches TRBD2 (5 bases). CDR3 size: 15 residues. CDR1 SGDLS and CDR2 YYNGEE come from the germline V gene. Trimming took off 0 bases at V and 7 bases at J, with 13 bases between the two ends.

This chain links TRBV19 with TRBJ2-7; D gene uncertain. This CDR3 comprises 15 residues. The V and J ends lost 4 bases and 0 bases respectively, with 13 bases between them. Germline-derived CDR1 and CDR2 are LNHDA and SQIVND (reference sequence). DNA of the CDR3: TGTGCCAGTAGTAGGCCCCCACCGAGCTCCTACGAGCAGTACTTC. Protein: CASSRPPPSSYEQYF.

The chain has TRBV2 and TRBJ2-1, with 9 bases fitting TRBD2. V lost 3 bases, J lost 0 bases, and 9 bases stayed unmatched. The length of the CDR3 is 18 residues. CDR1 and CDR2 (germline): SNHLY, FYNNEI. As DNA, the CDR3 is TGTGCCAGCAGTGAGTTAGCGGGGGCCGTCAACTCCTACAATGAGCAGTTCTTC. Protein sequence: CASSELAGAVNSYNEQFF.

This clone appeared a few times. The chain employs TRBV6-4 and TRBJ1-2; 7 bases align to TRBD1. Germline trimming cut 3 bases from V and 6 bases from J; bases unmatched to any gene: 7. CDR3 length: 14 amino acids. The V gene's germline CDR1 is MRHNA and CDR2 SNTAGT. CDR3 sequence (DNA): TGTGCCAGCAGTGAAATGGCAGGGGGTCATGGCTACACCTTC. Translating gives CASSEMAGGHGYTF.

The gene calls are TRBV4-2 and TRBJ2-2; D uncertain. The CDR3 has 14 amino acids. CDR1 is LGHNA and CDR2 is YNFKEQ in the germline V gene. V lost 3 bases and J 7 bases, leaving 12 bases between the germline ends. CDR3 residues: CASSQGSSNGELFF. DNA of the CDR3: TGTGCCAGCAGCCAGGGATCCTCCAACGGGGAGCTGTTTTTT.

CDR3 amino acids: CASSLQGVETQYF. CDR3 sequence (DNA): TGTGCCAGCAGCTTACAAGGGGTAGAGACCCAGTACTTC. The rearrangement links TRBV13 to TRBJ2-5; possibly TRBD1 for D (5 bases). This CDR3 contains 13 residues. Germline CDR1 reads PRHDT; CDR2 reads FYEKMQ (reference sequence). The ends were cut back, 2 bases at V and 4 bases at J, with 8 bases in the middle.

The V gene is TRBV7-9, the J gene TRBJ2-1, with D perhaps given as TRBD1 or TRBD2 (5 bases each). Germline V lookup: CDR1 SEHNR, CDR2 FQNEAQ (reference sequence). The V end lost 8 bases, the J end lost 3 bases, and 11 bases lay between the germline ends. The CDR3 is 13 residues long. This CDR3 is CASGREIYNEQFF. DNA for the CDR3: TGTGCCAGCGGCAGGGAGATCTACAATGAGCAGTTCTTC.

This chain uses TRBV19 with TRBJ1-4, with no clear D. The CDR3 length is 12 residues. Per germline, CDR1 LNHDA and CDR2 SQIVND (reference sequence). Trimming removed 6 bases from V and 4 bases from J, with 6 bases in between. The CDR3 here is CASRTSNEKLFF. The CDR3 region has the DNA TGTGCCAGTAGGACGAGTAATGAAAAACTGTTTTTT. The full variable domain, rest sourced from reference TRBV19 and TRBJ1-4, is DGGITQSPKYLFRKEGQNVTLSCEQNLNHDAMYWYRQDPGQGLRLIYYSQIVNDFQKGDIAEGYSVSREKKESFPLTVTSAQKNPTAFYLCASRTSNEKLFFGSGTQLSVL.

The chain recombines TRBV7-9 with TRBJ2-3; 12 nucleotides agree with TRBD1. The V segment lost 5 bases and the J segment 8 bases; nucleotides outside the gene matches: 8. The length of the CDR3 is 15 residues. Germline-derived CDR1 and CDR2 are SEHNR and FQNEAQ (reference sequence). CDR3: CASSEGQGAMATQYF. The CDR3 DNA reads TGTGCCAGCAGCGAGGGACAGGGGGCGATGGCTACGCAGTATTTT.

CDR3 residues: CASSSSGANTGELFF. CDR3 DNA: TGCGCCAGCAGCTCTAGCGGGGCGAACACCGGGGAGCTGTTTTTT. The genes are TRBV5-1 and TRBJ2-2; TRBD2 matches at 9 bases. Germline assignment: CDR1 SGHRS and CDR2 YFSETQ. The CDR3 extends over 15 amino acids. V lost 3 bases, J lost 0 bases, and 0 bases stayed unmatched.

This chain joins TRBV6-5 and TRBJ2-1; no clear D gene. The CDR3 consists of 15 residues. Germline V gene sequence: CDR1 MNHEY, CDR2 SVGAGI. V shed 5 bases and J shed 3 bases, with 14 bases lying between them. This CDR3 reads CASSPQLWGYNEQFF. The CDR3 DNA reads TGTGCCAGCAGTCCGCAGCTTTGGGGCTACAATGAGCAGTTCTTC.

The rearrangement joins TRBV5-6 to TRBJ1-2; 7 nucleotides match TRBD1. This CDR3 spans 14 amino acids. CDR1 SGHDT and CDR2 YYEEEE come from the germline V gene. V dropped 3 bases and J dropped 5; count of bases not matched to a gene: 7. The CDR3 nucleotides are TGTGCCAGCAGCTGGAGACAGGGTGGGTATGGCTACACCTTC. Its translation: CASSWRQGGYGYTF.

The rearrangement joins TRBV9 to TRBJ2-5, with D possibly matching TRBD1 (6 bases). Germline V gives CDR1 SGDLS, CDR2 YYNGEE. The CDR3 is made up of 16 amino acids. V lost 0 bases to trimming and J lost 2 bases, with 14 bases between them. The CDR3 DNA follows: TGTGCCAGCAGCGTAGGCGTCCAGAGGGGGCAAGAGACCCAGTACTTC. This sequence encodes CASSVGVQRGQETQYF.

The CDR3 protein is CAWRGEGARQPQHF. CDR3 DNA: TGTGCCTGGAGGGGGGAGGGGGCAAGGCAGCCCCAGCATTTT. J is TRBJ1-5 and V is TRBV30; 7 positions agree with TRBD1. Unmatched junction bases numbered 9, after V lost 3 bases and J lost 7 bases. The CDR3 is made up of 14 amino acids. Germline CDR1 GTSNPN, CDR2 SVGIG (reference sequence).

For this clone: In the same sample, other DNA sequences code for this CDR3. The V gene is TRBV7-9, the J gene TRBJ1-5, with TRBD1 matching over 8 bases. The junction had 1 base not matched to a gene; V was cut back by 5 bases and J by 1 base. Germline V gene sequence: CDR1 SEHNR, CDR2 FQNEAQ (reference sequence). The CDR3 length is 14 residues. Written as DNA, the CDR3 is TGTGCCAGCAGCCGGACAGGGAGCAATCAGCCCCAGCATTTT. Translation: CASSRTGSNQPQHF. The whole variable domain, remainder taken from reference TRBV7-9 and TRBJ1-5, is DTGVSQNPRHKITKRGQNVTFRCDPISEHNRLYWYRQTLGQGPEFLTYFQNEAQLEKSRLLSDRFSAERPKGSFSTLEIQRTEQGDSAMYLCASSRTGSNQPQHFGDGTRLSIL.

This chain joins TRBV18 and TRBJ1-3, with D maybe TRBD1 (6 bases). Looked up from germline, CDR1 is KGHSH and CDR2 is LQKENI. The CDR3 totals 15 residues. V gave up 3 bases and J gave up 2 bases, with 11 bases separating them. CDR3 nucleotide sequence: TGTGCCAGCTCACCTGGGACAACTCCTGGAAACACCATATATTTT. Translation gives CASSPGTTPGNTIYF. The variable domain in full, with the rest retrieved from reference TRBV18 and TRBJ1-3, is NAGVMQNPRHLVRRRGQEARLRCSPMKGHSHVYWYRQLPEEGLKFMVYLQKENIIDESGMPKERFSAEFPKEGPSILRIQQVVRGDSAAYFCASSPGTTPGNTIYFGEGSWLTVV.

The chain links TRBV5-6 to TRBJ2-7, with D unclear. This CDR3 comprises 11 residues. The V end was cut by 3 bases, the J end by 6 bases, with 7 bases between. Germline CDR1 SGHDT, CDR2 YYEEEE. The CDR3 DNA reads TGTGCCAGCAGCTCGCGCGGCGAGCAGTACTTC. As protein: CASSSRGEQYF. The whole variable domain, filled in from reference TRBV5-6 and TRBJ2-7, reads DAGVTQSPTHLIKTRGQQVTLRCSPKSGHDTVSWYQQALGQGPQFIFQYYEEEERQRGNFPDRFSGHQFPNYSSELNVNALLLGDSALYLCASSSRGEQYFGPGTRLTVT.

The chain uses TRBV30 and TRBJ1-5; D is unclear. The length of the CDR3 is 15 residues. Per the germline V gene, CDR1 is GTSNPN and CDR2 is SVGIG (reference sequence). The V end lost 1 base, the J end lost 0 bases, and 10 bases lay between the germline ends. CDR3: CAWSGEHPSNQPQHF. CDR3 DNA sequence: TGTGCCTGGAGTGGGGAACATCCTAGCAATCAGCCCCAGCATTTT. The full variable domain, its missing parts supplied by reference TRBV30 and TRBJ1-5, is SQTIHQWPATLVQPVGSPLSLECTVEGTSNPNLYWYRQAAGRGLQLLFYSVGIGQISSEVPQNLSASRPQDRQFILSSKKLLLSDSGFYLCAWSGEHPSNQPQHFGDGTRLSIL.

The chain employs TRBV6-5 and TRBJ2-3; 10 bases are shared with TRBD2. The CDR3 sequence is 15 residues long. Germline CDR1 is MNHEY and CDR2 is SVGAGI. The trim removed 2 bases at V and 2 bases at J, leaving 1 base unmatched. This chain's CDR3 is CASSYLAGDTDTQYF. The CDR3 bases are TGTGCCAGCAGTTACCTAGCGGGGGACACAGATACGCAGTATTTT.

The V and J genes are TRBV28 and TRBJ1-4; 7 bases map to TRBD1. V was clipped by 6 bases and J by 4 bases; unmatched bases: 8. CDR3 length: 15 residues. Germline V gene data show CDR1 as MDHEN and CDR2 as SYDVKM. The CDR3, as DNA: TGTGCCAGCAGGTCCTCGGGACAGCTTAATGAAAAACTGTTTTTT. Translation: CASRSSGQLNEKLFF. Full variable domain (remainder filled in from reference TRBV28 and TRBJ1-4): DVKVTQSSRYLVKRTGEKVFLECVQDMDHENMFWYRQDPGLGLRLIYFSYDVKMKEKGDIPEGYSVSREKKERFSLILESASTNQTSMYLCASRSSGQLNEKLFFGSGTQLSVL.

This chain links TRBV29-1 with TRBJ2-7, with D possibly matching TRBD1 (6 bases). CDR1 and CDR2 from the germline V gene are SQVTM and ANQGSEA. The CDR3 contains 13 residues. V lost 1 base and J lost 7, with 14 bases in between. The chain's CDR3 is CSVEGRDTLEQYF. CDR3 bases: TGCAGCGTTGAAGGTCGGGACACCTTGGAGCAGTACTTC.

J is TRBJ1-6 and V is TRBV10-3; 7 bases match TRBD1. CDR3 size: 15 residues. V was pared by 3 bases and J by 8 bases, with 7 bases of the junction left unmatched. CDR1 ENHRY and CDR2 SYGVKD come from the germline V gene. The chain's CDR3 is CAISDPGTADSPLHF. The CDR3 nucleotides read TGTGCCATCAGTGACCCCGGGACAGCAGATTCACCCCTCCACTTT.

The V and J genes are TRBV11-2 and TRBJ2-2, with D perhaps being TRBD1 or TRBD2 (5 bases each). This CDR3 is built from 15 residues. CDR1 and CDR2 from the germline V gene are SGHAT and FQNNGV. V shed 6 bases and J shed 4 bases, with 15 bases lying between them. CDR3 residues: CASSRGPVSTGELFF. The CDR3 bases are TGTGCCAGCAGTCGGGGACCGGTTTCCACCGGGGAGCTGTTTTTT.

V and J are TRBV6-5 and TRBJ1-3; D is possibly TRBD1 (6 bases). The CDR3 has 14 amino acids. V was clipped by 3 bases and J by 2 bases, with 8 bases between them. CDR1 and CDR2 from the germline V gene are MNHEY and SVGAGI. DNA of the CDR3: TGTGCCAGCAGTTATGGGGGGCCTGGAAACACCATATATTTT. It specifies CASSYGGPGNTIYF.

This rearrangement joins TRBV14 to TRBJ1-1; 7 bases align to TRBD1. V lost 1 base to trimming and J lost 0 bases; unmatched junction nucleotides: 8. The CDR3 loop spans 17 amino acids. The V gene's germline CDR1 is SGHDN and CDR2 FVKESK. CDR3 protein: CASSQGSRGIMNTEAFF. The CDR3 nucleotides are TGTGCCAGCAGCCAAGGTTCCAGGGGGATAATGAACACTGAAGCTTTCTTT. Combining the CDR3 with reference TRBV14 and TRBJ1-1 gives the whole variable domain EAGVTQFPSHSVIEKGQTVTLRCDPISGHDNLYWYRRVMGKEIKFLLHFVKESKQDESGMPNNRFLAERTGGTYSTLKVQPAELEDSGVYFCASSQGSRGIMNTEAFFGQGTRLTVV.

This chain uses TRBV6-6 with TRBJ2-7; D is perhaps TRBD2 (6 bases). The germline gives CDR1 MNHNY, CDR2 SVGAGI (reference sequence). The CDR3 sequence is 15 residues long. V gave up 2 bases and J gave up 0 bases, with 11 bases separating them. In DNA, the CDR3 is TGTGCCAGCAGTTACCAGGGACTCGCCTCCTACGAGCAGTACTTC. Protein: CASSYQGLASYEQYF.

The chain has TRBV13 and TRBJ2-1; TRBD2 agrees at 10 bases. The CDR3 loop spans 15 amino acids. Germline V CDR1 and CDR2: PRHDT, FYEKMQ (reference sequence). V lost 4 bases, J lost 2 bases, and 2 bases stayed unmatched. CDR3 sequence reads: CASSSGLAAYNEQFF. The DNA for the CDR3 is TGTGCCAGCAGCTCCGGACTAGCGGCCTACAATGAGCAGTTCTTC.

The chain joins TRBV5-1 to TRBJ2-1; 9 bases fit TRBD2. Trimming at V came to 1 base and at J to 6 bases, leaving 5 bases not matched to a gene. The CDR3 totals 15 residues. Germline V lookup: CDR1 SGHRS, CDR2 YFSETQ. CDR3 sequence reads: CASSLRLAGFNEQFF. The CDR3 coding sequence is TGCGCCAGCAGCTTGAGGCTAGCGGGGTTCAATGAGCAGTTCTTC.

The chain carries TRBV6-4 and TRBJ1-1, with 7 bases that match TRBD1. Per the germline V gene, CDR1 is MRHNA and CDR2 is SNTAGT. Trimming removed 6 bases from V and 6 bases from J; junction bases left unmatched: 7. The CDR3 loop spans 13 amino acids. CDR3 nucleotides: TGTGCCAGCAGAGCCGACAGGGTAGCTGAAGCTTTCTTT. It is translated as CASRADRVAEAFF.

This clone has just one count. Here the CDR3 reads CASSELGGNEQFF. In nucleotides, the CDR3 is TGTGCCAGCAGTGAGCTAGGTGGGAATGAGCAGTTCTTC. This chain uses TRBV2 with TRBJ2-1, with D hard to call. The germline V gene encodes CDR1 SNHLY and CDR2 FYNNEI. The CDR3 covers 13 residues. The V end was cut by 3 bases, the J end by 7 bases, with 10 bases between.